A single sample is the source of the 5 T cell receptor beta chains below, sequenced in a study of PD-1 blockade in classical Hodgkin lymphoma. After autologous stem cell transplantation all patients relapsed, and prior brentuximab vedotin exposure differed between cohorts. TCRdb's table, derived via immunoSEQ multiplex PCR, lists solely in-frame clones and lacks some. The sample contains fewer than 15,000 clones, around 83% of which appear only once. The sample here was peripheral blood mononuclear cells (PBMCs), taken at baseline. These receptors were taken from a human donor with classical Hodgkin lymphoma.

This clone was seen a single time. The DNA for the CDR3 is TGTGCCAGCAGTGAGAGACCTAGCAATCAGCCCCAGCATTTT. It yields the protein CASSERPSNQPQHF. The chain combines TRBV6-1 with TRBJ1-5; no definite D call. The germline CDR1 and CDR2 sequences are MNHNS and SASEGT. V gave up 3 bases and J gave up 0 bases, with 6 bases separating them. CDR3 length equals 14 residues.

The chain joins TRBV27 to TRBJ2-1; 11 bases are shared with TRBD1. Germline CDR1 reads MNHEY; CDR2 reads SMNVEV (reference sequence). Unmatched junction bases numbered 3, after V lost 5 bases and J lost 3 bases. This CDR3 is built from 15 residues. The CDR3 DNA is TGTGCCAGCAGTCCCGGGACAGGGGGCTACAATGAGCAGTTCTTC. Its translation is CASSPGTGGYNEQFF.

The chain employs TRBV5-1 and TRBJ1-2; 8 bases map to TRBD1. CDR3 size: 14 residues. The J segment lost 4 bases and the V segment lost 0 bases, leaving 2 bases of the junction unmatched. Germline lookup yields CDR1 SGHRS and CDR2 YFSETQ. The CDR3, as DNA: TGCGCCAGCAGCTTGGGGACAGGGAGCTATGGCTACACCTTC. Translating gives CASSLGTGSYGYTF.

The rearrangement links TRBV5-1 to TRBJ2-3; maybe TRBD1 (6 bases). V dropped 0 bases and J dropped 0 bases, with 14 bases sitting between them. This CDR3 spans 17 amino acids. Germline CDR1 SGHRS, CDR2 YFSETQ. CDR3 DNA: TGCGCCAGCAGCTTGGCCAGGGGCACCTCCAGCACAGATACGCAGTATTTT. Its translation is CASSLARGTSSTDTQYF.

This rearrangement joins TRBV11-3 to TRBJ2-2; 7 bases map to TRBD2. This CDR3 is 17 amino acids long. V lost 2 bases and J lost 5; bases outside the gene matches: 11. CDR1 SGHNT and CDR2 YENEEA come from the germline V gene. In nucleotides, the CDR3 is TGTGCCAGCAGCTTACGGGGGGAGCGGACTCATACCGGGGAGCTGTTTTTT. Amino acids: CASSLRGERTHTGELFF.